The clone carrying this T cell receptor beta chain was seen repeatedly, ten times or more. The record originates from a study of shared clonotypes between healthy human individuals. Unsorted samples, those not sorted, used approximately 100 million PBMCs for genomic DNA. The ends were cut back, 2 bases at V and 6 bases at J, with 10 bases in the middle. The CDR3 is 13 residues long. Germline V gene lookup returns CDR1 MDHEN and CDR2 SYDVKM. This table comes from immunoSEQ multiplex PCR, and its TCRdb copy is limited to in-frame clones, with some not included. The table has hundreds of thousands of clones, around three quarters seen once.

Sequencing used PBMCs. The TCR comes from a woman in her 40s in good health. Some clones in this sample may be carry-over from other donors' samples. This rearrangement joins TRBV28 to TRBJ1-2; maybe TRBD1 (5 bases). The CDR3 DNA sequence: TGTGCCAGCAGTTTAGTGGGGGGAAATGGCTACACCTTC. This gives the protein CASSLVGGNGYTF.